This TCR beta chain stems from a study of T-cell reconstitution after alpha-beta-depleted transplantation in children. Unique molecular identifiers were incorporated when the TCRbeta library was constructed. TCRdb used MiXCR to reprocess the PCR reads, holding one entry per CDR3 protein. This sample has some 400,000 distinct CDR3 sequences, with about a fifth found just once. This clonotype was observed a few times. The TCR comes from a human donor who donated a stem cell graft to a child with acute myeloid leukemia. The sample was PBMCs from the stem cell graft donor, taken from the stem cell graft.

CDR3 nucleotides: TGTGCCAGCAGTTGGTCGGGGGACGGCACCGGGGAGCTGTTTTTT. Translation gives CASSWSGDGTGELFF. The chain couples TRBV27 to TRBJ2-2, with D perhaps matching TRBD2 (6 bases). This CDR3 region has 15 residues. Germline CDR1 reads MNHEY; CDR2 reads SMNVEV (reference sequence). Trimming removed 4 bases from V and 4 bases from J, with 13 bases in between.